This entry features one T cell receptor beta chain sequence. This entry belongs to a study of cytomegalovirus exposure and HLA in healthy donors. The V and J ends lost 1 base and 3 bases, in that order; junction bases with no gene match: 2. The CDR3 has 14 amino acids. Per germline, CDR1 SGHTA and CDR2 FQGNSA. The PCR ran on 60 Vbeta and 13 Jbeta primers. Repertoires were generated with immunoSEQ multiplex PCR, while TCRdb's copy carries only in-frame clones and drops some. In the table there are some 160,000 clones, 75% to 90% of which are singletons. Sequenced: PBMCs. This sequence was found in a male donor in good health and CMV-seropositive. The rearrangement uses TRBV7-2 and TRBJ1-2, with 7 bases matching TRBD1. CDR3 in amino acids: CASSLVGTDYGYTF. As DNA, the CDR3 is TGTGCCAGCAGCTTAGTTGGGACAGACTATGGCTACACCTTC.